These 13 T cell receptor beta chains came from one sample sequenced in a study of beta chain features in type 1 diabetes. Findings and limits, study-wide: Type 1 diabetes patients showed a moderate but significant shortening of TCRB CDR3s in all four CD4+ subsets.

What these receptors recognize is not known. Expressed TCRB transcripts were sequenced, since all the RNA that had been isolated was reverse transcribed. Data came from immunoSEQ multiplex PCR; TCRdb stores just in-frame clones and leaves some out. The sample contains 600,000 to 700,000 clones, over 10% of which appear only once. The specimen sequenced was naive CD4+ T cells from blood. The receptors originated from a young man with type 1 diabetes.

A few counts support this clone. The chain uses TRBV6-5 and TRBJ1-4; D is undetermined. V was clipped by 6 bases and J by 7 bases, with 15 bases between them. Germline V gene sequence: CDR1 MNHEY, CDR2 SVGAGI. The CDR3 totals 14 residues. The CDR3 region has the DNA TGTGCCAGCAGAGCGGGTCACATTCTTGAAAAACTGTTTTTT. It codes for CASRAGHILEKLFF.

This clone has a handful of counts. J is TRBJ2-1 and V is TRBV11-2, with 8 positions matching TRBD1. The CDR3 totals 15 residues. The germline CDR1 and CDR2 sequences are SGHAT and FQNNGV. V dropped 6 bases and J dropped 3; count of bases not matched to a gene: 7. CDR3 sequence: CASRSGQGVYNEQFF. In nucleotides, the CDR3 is TGTGCCAGCAGGTCCGGACAGGGAGTCTACAATGAGCAGTTCTTC.

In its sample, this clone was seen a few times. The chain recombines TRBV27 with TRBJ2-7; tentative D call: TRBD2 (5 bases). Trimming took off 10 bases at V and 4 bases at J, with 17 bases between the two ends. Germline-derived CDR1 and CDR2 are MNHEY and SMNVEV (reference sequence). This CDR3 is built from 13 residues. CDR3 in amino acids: CATSPSSRYEQYF. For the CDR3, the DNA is TGTGCCACCTCCCCTAGCAGCAGATACGAGCAGTACTTC.

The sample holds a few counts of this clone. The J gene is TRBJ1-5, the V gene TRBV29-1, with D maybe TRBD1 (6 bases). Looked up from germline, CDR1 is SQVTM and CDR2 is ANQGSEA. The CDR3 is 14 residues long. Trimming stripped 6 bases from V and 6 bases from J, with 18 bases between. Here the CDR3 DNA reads TGCAGCGTCGGGGAGTCAGGGGCGGCTCAGCCCCAGCATTTT. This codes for CSVGESGAAQPQHF. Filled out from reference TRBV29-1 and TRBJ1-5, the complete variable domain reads SAVISQKPSRDICQRGTSLTIQCQVDSQVTMMFWYRQQPGQSLTLIATANQGSEATYESGFVIDKFPISRPNLTFSTLTVSNMSPEDSSIYLCSVGESGAAQPQHFGDGTRLSIL.

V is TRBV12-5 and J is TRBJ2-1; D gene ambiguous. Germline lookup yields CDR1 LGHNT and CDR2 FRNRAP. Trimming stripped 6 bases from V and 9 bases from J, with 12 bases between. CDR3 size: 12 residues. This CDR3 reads CASGTTVGEQFF. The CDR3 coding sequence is TGTGCTAGTGGCACAACGGTAGGTGAGCAGTTCTTC.

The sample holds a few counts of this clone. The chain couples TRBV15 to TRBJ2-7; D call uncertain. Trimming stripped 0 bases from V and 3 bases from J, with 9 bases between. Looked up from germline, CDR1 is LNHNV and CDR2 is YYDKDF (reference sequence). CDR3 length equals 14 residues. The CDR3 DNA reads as TGTGCCACCAGCAGAGACCAGGCTTTCTACGAGCAGTACTTC. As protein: CATSRDQAFYEQYF.

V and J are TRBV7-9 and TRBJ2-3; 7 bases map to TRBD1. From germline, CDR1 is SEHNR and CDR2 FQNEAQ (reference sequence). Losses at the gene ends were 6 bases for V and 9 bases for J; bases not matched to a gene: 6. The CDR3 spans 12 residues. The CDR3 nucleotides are TGTGCCAGCAGAAGGGACAGCCAGACGCAGTATTTT. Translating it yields CASRRDSQTQYF.

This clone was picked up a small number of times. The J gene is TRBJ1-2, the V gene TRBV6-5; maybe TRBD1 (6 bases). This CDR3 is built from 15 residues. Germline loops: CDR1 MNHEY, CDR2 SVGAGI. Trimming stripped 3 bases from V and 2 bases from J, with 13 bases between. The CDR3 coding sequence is TGTGCCAGCAGTTATTCCGAAGGACAGAACTATGGCTACACCTTC. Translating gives CASSYSEGQNYGYTF.

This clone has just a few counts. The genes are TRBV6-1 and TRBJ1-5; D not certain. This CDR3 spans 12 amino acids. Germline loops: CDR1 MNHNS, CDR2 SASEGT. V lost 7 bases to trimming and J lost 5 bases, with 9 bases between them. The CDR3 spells CASIEGHQPQHF. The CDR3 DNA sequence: TGTGCCAGCATAGAGGGCCATCAGCCCCAGCATTTT.

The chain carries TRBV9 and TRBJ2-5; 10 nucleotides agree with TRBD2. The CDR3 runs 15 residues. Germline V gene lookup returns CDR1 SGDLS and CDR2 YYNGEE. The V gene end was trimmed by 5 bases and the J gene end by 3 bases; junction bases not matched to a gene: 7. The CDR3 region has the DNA TGTGCCAGCAGTGGACCCGGGACTAGCGAAGAGACCCAGTACTTC. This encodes CASSGPGTSEETQYF. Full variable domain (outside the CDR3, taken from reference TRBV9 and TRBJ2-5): DSGVTQTPKHLITATGQRVTLRCSPRSGDLSVYWYQQSLDQGLQFLIQYYNGEERAKGNILERFSAQQFPDLHSELNLSSLELGDSALYFCASSGPGTSEETQYFGPGTRLLVL.

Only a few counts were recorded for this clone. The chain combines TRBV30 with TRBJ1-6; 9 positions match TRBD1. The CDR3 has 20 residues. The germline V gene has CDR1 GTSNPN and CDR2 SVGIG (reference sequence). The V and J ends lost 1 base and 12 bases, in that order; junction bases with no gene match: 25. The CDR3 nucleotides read TGTGCCTGGAGTGCCCTCCACAGGGGGCGCAGGGAAGAGATCGGTAGACCCCTCCACTTT. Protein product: CAWSALHRGRREEIGRPLHF.

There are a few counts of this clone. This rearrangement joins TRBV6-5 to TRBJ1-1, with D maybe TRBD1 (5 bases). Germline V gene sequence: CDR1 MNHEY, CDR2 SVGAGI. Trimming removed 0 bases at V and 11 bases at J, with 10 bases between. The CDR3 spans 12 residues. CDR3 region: CASSYSKGTAFF. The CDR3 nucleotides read TGTGCCAGCAGTTACTCGAAAGGGACCGCTTTCTTT.

The CDR3 region is CAIKGDEQFF. In DNA form, the CDR3 reads TGTGCCATCAAGGGGGATGAGCAGTTCTTC. The chain carries TRBV10-3 and TRBJ2-1, with a weak D call TRBD1 (6 bases). Germline CDR1 and CDR2: ENHRY and SYGVKD. The CDR3 is 10 amino acids. Trimming stripped 7 bases from V and 8 bases from J, with 6 bases between.